Below, 14 T cell receptor beta chains from the same sample are listed, as sequenced in a study of T cells in Graves' hyperthyroidism and ophthalmopathy. Amplification of TCR beta CDR3 regions used RNA as the template. HTBI primers were employed in a first-round RT-PCR of the TCR CDR3. TCRdb re-analysed the multiplex PCR reads in MiXCR, keeping a single row per CDR3 protein. The sample records a few hundred thousand distinct CDR3 sequences, about 15% being singletons. The sequencing sample was made of blood. All receptors come from a woman between 18 and 30 years old with Graves' ophthalmopathy.

This clonotype has at least ten counts. The V and J genes are TRBV20-1 and TRBJ2-3, with TRBD2 matching 14 bases. V shed 3 bases, J shed 1 base, and the junction held 0 bases outside the gene matches. The CDR3 spans 15 residues. From germline, CDR1 is DFQATT and CDR2 SNEGSKA (reference sequence). CDR3 coding DNA: TGCAGTGCTAGGACTAGCGGGGGGGGCACAGATACGCAGTATTTT. This sequence encodes CSARTSGGGTDTQYF.

This clonotype was found many times. The chain recombines TRBV2 with TRBJ1-2; D unclear. Germline V CDR1 and CDR2: SNHLY, FYNNEI. CDR3 length equals 15 residues. Deletions cut 2 bases from V and 2 bases from J, with 12 bases between. DNA for the CDR3: TGTGCCAGCAGTGAAACCGGCGCAGGAAACTATGGCTACACCTTC. This sequence encodes CASSETGAGNYGYTF.

This clonotype was counted a few times. The gene calls are TRBV30 and TRBJ2-5; no definite D call. Germline lookup yields CDR1 GTSNPN and CDR2 SVGIG (reference sequence). There are 12 residues in the CDR3. The V gene lost 5 bases and the J gene lost 0 bases, with 7 bases spanning the gap. CDR3 coding DNA: TGTGCCTGGGCGCAGAACCAAGAGACCCAGTACTTC. Encoded protein: CAWAQNQETQYF.

V gene TRBV12-3 or TRBV12-4 combines with J gene TRBJ2-2; D perhaps matches TRBD1 (6 bases). V was clipped by 5 bases and J by 7 bases, with 8 bases between them. The CDR3 is 12 amino acids. CDR3 region: CASSTGYGELFF. The CDR3 DNA reads as TGTGCCAGCAGTACAGGGTACGGGGAGCTGTTTTTT.

V gene TRBV6-5 combines with J gene TRBJ1-5; D perhaps matches TRBD1 (6 bases). The germline V gene encodes CDR1 MNHEY and CDR2 SVGAGI. V lost 0 bases to trimming and J lost 7 bases, with 13 bases between them. This CDR3 comprises 15 residues. Here the CDR3 reads CASSYSTPGEQPQHF. The CDR3 bases are TGTGCCAGCAGTTACTCGACACCAGGGGAACAGCCCCAGCATTTT.

The V and J genes are TRBV16 and TRBJ1-2; 7 nucleotides match TRBD1. Germline CDR1 is KGHSY and CDR2 is FQNENV. The CDR3 contains 14 residues. V trimming: 0 bases; J trimming: 6 bases; junction bases outside the gene matches: 4. The CDR3 loop reads CASSQSPTGDGYTF. CDR3 DNA sequence: TGTGCCAGCAGCCAATCCCCAACAGGGGATGGCTACACCTTC.

Comments on this clonotype: This could be a read error, since a much larger clone is one nucleotide away. The chain joins TRBV6-5 to TRBJ1-5; 9 positions agree with TRBD1. This CDR3 comprises 15 residues. Looked up from germline, CDR1 is MNHEY and CDR2 is SVGAGI. CDR3 coding DNA: TGTGCCAGCAGTTACGTCGGGACAGGGTATCAGCCCCAGCAATTT. Encoded protein: CASSYVGTGYQPQQF.

Note on this clonotype: A much more abundant neighbour one base away suggests this may be a read error. The rearrangement joins TRBV27 to TRBJ2-1; no firm D call. Germline assignment: CDR1 MNHEY and CDR2 SMNVEV (reference sequence). The CDR3 is made up of 14 amino acids. Here the CDR3 DNA reads TGTGCCAGCAGCTCGCAGGAGACCTACAATGAGCAGCTCTTC. Protein product: CASSSQETYNEQLF.

This clonotype was observed a handful of times. This chain links TRBV6-7 with TRBJ1-5; 7 bases map to TRBD1. TRBV6-7 is treated as an ORF (open reading frame) with a function not yet certain. CDR3 length equals 12 residues. V shed 9 bases and J 6 bases; nucleotides not matched to a gene: 5. The CDR3 loop is CARTDRVQPQHF. CDR3 sequence (DNA): TGTGCCAGAACCGACAGGGTTCAGCCCCAGCATTTT.

In its sample, this clonotype was seen many times. V and J are TRBV7-6 and TRBJ2-5; D gene ambiguous. Germline values: CDR1 SGHVS, CDR2 FNYEAQ. This CDR3 is 14 amino acids long. V was trimmed by 0 bases and J by 0 bases, leaving 5 bases between them. CDR3 bases: TGTGCCAGCAGCTTAGCTAACTACCAAGAGACCCAGTACTTC. Protein product: CASSLANYQETQYF.

In this sample, this clonotype turned up many times. This CDR3 is CASSSPRTGGNLNTEAFF. In nucleotides, the CDR3 is TGCGCCAGCAGCTCACCCAGGACAGGGGGCAACTTGAACACTGAAGCTTTCTTT. The rearrangement uses TRBV5-1 and TRBJ1-1; 11 bases line up with TRBD1. Per the germline V gene, CDR1 is SGHRS and CDR2 is YFSETQ. The CDR3 length is 18 residues. The ends lost 3 bases at V and 0 bases at J; junction bases unmatched: 10.

This clonotype has just a few counts. The rearrangement uses TRBV11-2 and TRBJ1-4; the D gene is possibly TRBD1 (6 bases). Looked up from germline, CDR1 is SGHAT and CDR2 is FQNNGV. The CDR3 is 16 residues long. Trimming cost V 5 bases and J 4 bases, with 17 bases left between them. The CDR3, as DNA: TGTGCCAGCAGCCTAGGGGATGGGGGCTATAATGAAAAACTGTTTTTT. Protein sequence: CASSLGDGGYNEKLFF.

This clonotype was found many times. The chain is built from TRBV20-1 and TRBJ2-3; no clear D gene. Germline V gives CDR1 DFQATT, CDR2 SNEGSKA (reference sequence). There are 10 residues in the CDR3. V was cut by 4 bases and J by 3 bases, with 2 bases left in between. The CDR3 protein is CSATTDTQYF. The CDR3 nucleotides are TGCAGTGCTACGACAGATACGCAGTATTTT.

Points on this clonotype: Its ends do not fully match the called genes, so a read error is possible. This rearrangement joins TRBV28 to TRBJ1-5; the match to TRBD1 covers 7 bases. This CDR3 has 10 amino acids. From germline, CDR1 is MDHEN and CDR2 SYDVKM. The CDR3 sequence is CASSQGGLDF. DNA for the CDR3: TGTGCCAGCAGTCAAGGGGGCCTGGATTTT. The full variable domain, in which reference TRBV28 and TRBJ1-5 provide the parts outside the CDR3, is DVKVTQSSRYLVKRTGEKVFLECVQDMDHENMFWYRQDPGLGLRLIYFSYDVKMKEKGDIPEGYSVSREKKERFSLILESASTNQTSMYLCASSQGGLDFGDGTRLSIL.